One T cell receptor (beta chain) is described in this entry. The antigen is not known. Specified time point: after neoadjuvant nivolumab, at surgical resection. Patients had HPV-negative, locally advanced oral cavity squamous cell carcinoma. The sample originates from a study of neoadjuvant anti-PD-1 for oral cavity cancer. Across the study: Before surgery, most patients got three to four biweekly 3 mg/kg nivolumab doses.

Clones were read by immunoSEQ multiplex PCR, and TCRdb kept only the in-frame ones, dropping some. The sample yields around 14,000 clones, approximately 70% seen once. The CDR3 extends over 16 amino acids. Germline CDR1 reads SGDLS; CDR2 reads YYNGEE. V was cut by 3 bases and J by 0 bases, with 13 bases left in between. Study-level points and caveats: Treg/Th17 ratio rose with pretreatment blood and fell with post-treatment tumor TCRbeta clonality.

The receptor comes from a person aged 35-79 years with oral cavity squamous cell carcinoma. This sample comprised PBMCs, obtained after nivolumab (anti-PD-1) treatment. V and J are TRBV9 and TRBJ1-3; no definite D call. CDR3 DNA: TGTGCCAGCAGCGCGCACAGTGATCTCTCTGGAAACACCATATATTTT. The encoded protein is CASSAHSDLSGNTIYF.